Below are 6 T cell receptor beta chains sequenced from a single sample in a study of siplizumab effects on memory and regulatory T cells. Profiling relied on immunoSEQ multiplex PCR, and the TCRdb table lists in-frame clones only, not all of them. Counted here are around 86,000 clones, over 85% occurring once; the ten biggest clones make up around 0.3%. The sequencing input was non-Treg CD4+ T cells sorted from blood. Every receptor here comes from a human donor in good health.

The gene calls are TRBV7-2 and TRBJ2-1, with TRBD2 identical over 12 bases. In germline, CDR1 is SGHTA, CDR2 FQGNSA. The J segment lost 6 bases and the V segment lost 4 bases, leaving 4 bases of the junction unmatched. This CDR3 is built from 15 residues. CDR3 bases: TGTGCCAGCAGCTACGGACTAGCGGGAAGCAATGAGCAGTTCTTC. It is translated as CASSYGLAGSNEQFF.

The V gene is TRBV10-1, the J gene TRBJ2-1; 7 bases match TRBD2. After removal of 6 bases from V and 4 bases from J, the junction contained 6 bases not matched to a gene. This CDR3 has 14 residues. The germline V gene has CDR1 WNHNN and CDR2 SYGVQD (reference sequence). As DNA, the CDR3 is TGCGCCAGCAGCCCGGGACTACATTACAATGAGCAGTTCTTC. This codes for CASSPGLHYNEQFF.

The chain employs TRBV6-1 and TRBJ2-5; 9 nucleotides match TRBD2. The V gene end was trimmed by 5 bases and the J gene end by 5 bases; junction bases not matched to a gene: 6. This CDR3 contains 14 residues. Germline loops: CDR1 MNHNS, CDR2 SASEGT. Written as DNA, the CDR3 is TGTGCCAGCAGTTTAGCGGGAGCAAAGGAGACCCAGTACTTC. This encodes CASSLAGAKETQYF.

This chain links TRBV10-3 with TRBJ1-1, with D possibly TRBD1 on 5 matching bases. Trimming took 4 bases from V and 0 from J, leaving 15 bases between them. Germline V lookup: CDR1 ENHRY, CDR2 SYGVKD. The CDR3 length is 16 residues. The CDR3 reads CAISVRRDGMNTEAFF. Here the CDR3 DNA reads TGTGCCATCAGTGTCAGGAGGGACGGAATGAACACTGAAGCTTTCTTT.

V gene TRBV11-2 combines with J gene TRBJ2-7; TRBD2 matches 13 bases. With 5 bases clipped from V and 5 bases from J, the junction kept 6 bases outside the gene matches. CDR1 SGHAT and CDR2 FQNNGV come from the germline V gene. CDR3 length: 15 amino acids. As DNA, the CDR3 is TGTGCCAGCAGCCCACTAGCGGGAGGGCCTCACGAGCAGTACTTC. Protein product: CASSPLAGGPHEQYF.

This chain uses TRBV5-1 with TRBJ2-1; 8 nucleotides match TRBD2. The CDR3 extends over 16 amino acids. After removal of 4 bases from V and 6 bases from J, the junction contained 12 bases not matched to a gene. Germline V gene data show CDR1 as SGHRS and CDR2 as YFSETQ. This chain's CDR3 is CASSPPPGGFGNEQFF. The CDR3 coding sequence is TGCGCCAGCAGCCCCCCCCCGGGAGGGTTTGGCAATGAGCAGTTCTTC. Using reference TRBV5-1 and TRBJ2-1 for the parts outside the CDR3, the full variable domain is KAGVTQTPRYLIKTRGQQVTLSCSPISGHRSVSWYQQTPGQGLQFLFEYFSETQRNKGNFPGRFSGRQFSNSRSEMNVSTLELGDSALYLCASSPPPGGFGNEQFFGPGTRLTVL.